These 25 T cell receptor beta chains share one sample of origin, sequenced in a study of blood T cell repertoires in COVID-19. Assay: immunoSEQ multiplex PCR; the TCRdb copy retains only in-frame clones and omits some. The table lists fewer than 65,000 clones, around 84% of them singletons. Source material: peripheral blood. These receptors all stem from a human donor in a cohort sampled during active COVID-19.

V is TRBV7-9 and J is TRBJ2-3, with 7 positions matching TRBD2. The V gene's germline CDR1 is SEHNR and CDR2 FQNEAQ (reference sequence). CDR3 length equals 15 residues. The ends lost 5 bases at V and 1 base at J; junction bases unmatched: 6. CDR3 loop: CASSRGDWGTDTQYF. In DNA, the CDR3 is TGTGCCAGCAGCCGGGGGGACTGGGGCACAGATACGCAGTATTTT.

The CDR3 DNA is TGCGCCAGCAGTGAGTCGGGACACCATAGCAATCAGCCCCAGCATTTT. It encodes CASSESGHHSNQPQHF. The chain links TRBV10-2 to TRBJ1-5, with D perhaps TRBD1 (6 bases). Trimming took 0 bases from V and 0 from J, leaving 9 bases between them. Germline loops: CDR1 WSHSY, CDR2 SAAADI. There are 16 residues in the CDR3.

The chain uses TRBV5-6 and TRBJ2-1; TRBD2 might be the D (6 bases). V was shortened by 4 bases and J by 9 bases, with 14 bases between the two germline ends. The CDR3 covers 13 residues. Germline lookup yields CDR1 SGHDT and CDR2 YYEEEE. The DNA for the CDR3 is TGTGCCAGCAGCGCGACTAGTCCGGGTGAGCAGTTCTTC. Protein sequence: CASSATSPGEQFF.

This chain connects TRBV7-8 to TRBJ1-1; 8 positions agree with TRBD1. CDR1 and CDR2 from the germline V gene are SGHVS and FQNEAQ. Trimming at V came to 4 bases and at J to 5 bases, leaving 6 bases not matched to a gene. The length of the CDR3 is 14 residues. The CDR3: CASSSSRQGTEAFF. CDR3 bases: TGTGCCAGCAGCTCCTCAAGACAGGGGACTGAAGCTTTCTTT. The full variable domain, its missing parts supplied by reference TRBV7-8 and TRBJ1-1, is GAGVSQSPRYKVAKRGQDVALRCDPISGHVSLFWYQQALGQGPEFLTYFQNEAQLDKSGLPSDRFFAERPEGSVSTLKIQRTQQEDSAVYLCASSSSRQGTEAFFGQGTRLTVV.

This clone was seen a single time. V gene TRBV14 combines with J gene TRBJ2-7; TRBD2 matches at 13 bases. The CDR3 consists of 15 residues. Germline V gene data show CDR1 as SGHDN and CDR2 as FVKESK. V dropped 3 bases and J dropped 5; count of bases not matched to a gene: 4. In nucleotides, the CDR3 is TGTGCCAGCAGCCAGCCGGGACTAGCGGGGAACGAGCAGTACTTC. It encodes CASSQPGLAGNEQYF.

This clone was detected only once. The V call is TRBV3-1 (or the pseudogene TRBV3-2), the J call TRBJ2-5; unclear D gene. The CDR3 runs to 12 residues. V gave up 2 bases and J gave up 4 bases, with 5 bases separating them. Germline assignment: CDR1 LGHDT and CDR2 YNNKEL (reference sequence). This chain's CDR3 is CASSQLIETQYF. CDR3 coding DNA: TGTGCCAGCAGCCAATTAATAGAGACCCAGTACTTC.

The rearrangement uses TRBV27 and TRBJ1-4; 9 bases are shared with TRBD1. The CDR3 sequence is 15 residues long. V was clipped by 8 bases and J by 5 bases; unmatched bases: 9. Per the germline V gene, CDR1 is MNHEY and CDR2 is SMNVEV (reference sequence). CDR3 protein: CASCKTGGANEKLFF. Written as DNA, the CDR3 is TGTGCCAGCTGTAAAACAGGGGGCGCGAATGAAAAACTGTTTTTT.

The chain joins TRBV29-1 to TRBJ2-7, with 7 bases identical to TRBD1. The CDR3 runs 14 residues. V shed 1 base and J 7 bases; nucleotides not matched to a gene: 10. Germline assignment: CDR1 SQVTM and CDR2 ANQGSEA. In nucleotides, the CDR3 is TGCAGCGTTGAAGCACCGGGACAGAGAGGTGAGCAGTACTTC. Its protein is CSVEAPGQRGEQYF.

V is TRBV9 and J is TRBJ1-1; 10 nucleotides agree with TRBD1. The V gene's germline CDR1 is SGDLS and CDR2 YYNGEE. The ends lost 2 bases at V and 0 bases at J; junction bases unmatched: 1. The CDR3 runs 15 residues. The CDR3 DNA reads TGTGCCAGCAGCGTGGACAGGGGGATGAACACTGAAGCTTTCTTT. Translating gives CASSVDRGMNTEAFF.

The chain joins TRBV5-4 to TRBJ2-3, with 12 bases lining up with TRBD2. With V trimmed by 7 bases and J by 6 bases, 9 bases remained unmatched. The CDR3 consists of 15 residues. The V gene's germline CDR1 is SGHNT and CDR2 YYREEE (reference sequence). The DNA for the CDR3 is TGTGCCAGCTCCTCTAGCGGGAGGGCCCCCGATACGCAGTATTTT. Translation gives CASSSSGRAPDTQYF.

This CDR3 reads CASSEMGLAGEQYF. Written as DNA, the CDR3 is TGCGCCAGCAGTGAAATGGGACTAGCGGGAGAGCAGTACTTC. The rearrangement uses TRBV10-1 and TRBJ2-7; 13 nucleotides match TRBD2. J was trimmed by 7 bases and V by 3 bases; bases with no gene match: 3. The germline V gene encodes CDR1 WNHNN and CDR2 SYGVQD (reference sequence). The CDR3 runs to 14 residues.

This clone has a handful of counts. V is TRBV7-2 and J is TRBJ2-7, with D possibly matching TRBD1 (5 bases). CDR3 length: 14 amino acids. The V end lost 1 base, the J end lost 2 bases, and 9 bases lay between the germline ends. CDR1 is SGHTA, CDR2 FQGNSA, per germline. In DNA form, the CDR3 reads TGTGCCAGCAGCTTAGGAACAGGACCCTACGAGCAGTACTTC. Its translation is CASSLGTGPYEQYF. Supplemented by reference TRBV7-2 and TRBJ2-7, the full variable domain reads GAGVSQSPSNKVTEKGKDVELRCDPISGHTALYWYRQSLGQGLEFLIYFQGNSAPDKSGLPSDRFSAERTGGSVSTLTIQRTQQEDSAVYLCASSLGTGPYEQYFGPGTRLTVT.

The V call is TRBV6-2 or TRBV6-3, the J call TRBJ2-7; D is perhaps TRBD2 (6 bases). V was clipped by 5 bases and J by 6 bases, with 17 bases between them. Germline V gene lookup returns CDR1 MNHEY and CDR2 SVGEGT. This CDR3 comprises 14 residues. In DNA, the CDR3 is TGTGCCAGCAGTCTAAGCGGGTCGGGTTCCGAGCAGTACTTC. As protein: CASSLSGSGSEQYF.

The chain uses TRBV27 and TRBJ1-1, with D perhaps matching TRBD1 (6 bases). The CDR3 totals 13 residues. V gave up 3 bases and J gave up 11 bases, with 16 bases separating them. Per the germline V gene, CDR1 is MNHEY and CDR2 is SMNVEV (reference sequence). The CDR3 is CASSFSGQGFAFF. CDR3 in DNA: TGTGCCAGCAGTTTTTCGGGGCAGGGGTTTGCTTTCTTT.

The genes are TRBV10-3 and TRBJ1-1; D is unclear. The CDR3 covers 14 residues. Germline assignment: CDR1 ENHRY and CDR2 SYGVKD. Trimming stripped 5 bases from V and 4 bases from J, with 14 bases between. The CDR3 DNA reads TGTGCCATCAGTAACTCCCCAGGAGGCACTGAAGCTTTCTTT. This translates into CAISNSPGGTEAFF.

The chain has TRBV4-2 and TRBJ1-6; D perhaps matches TRBD1 (5 bases). Trimming removed 2 bases from V and 0 bases from J, with 14 bases in between. The CDR3 is 18 residues long. Germline CDR1 and CDR2: LGHNA and YNFKEQ. CDR3 coding DNA: TGTGCCAGCAGCCAACCCTTGACAGAGAGCTCCTATAATTCACCCCTCCACTTT. Translation gives CASSQPLTESSYNSPLHF.

The V gene is TRBV5-1, the J gene TRBJ1-6; D uncertain. The CDR3 has 17 residues. Trimming pared 0 bases from V and 0 bases from J, leaving 10 bases between. Germline V gives CDR1 SGHRS, CDR2 YFSETQ. This CDR3 reads CASSLDTRVSYNSPLHF. Here the CDR3 DNA reads TGCGCCAGCAGCTTGGATACGAGGGTCTCCTATAATTCACCCCTCCACTTT.

The chain uses TRBV5-1 and TRBJ1-1; 8 nucleotides line up with TRBD1. The junction had 7 bases not matched to a gene; V was cut back by 4 bases and J by 5 bases. CDR1 and CDR2 (germline): SGHRS, YFSETQ. CDR3 length: 14 residues. The chain's CDR3 is CASSLGQGGTEAFF. The CDR3 DNA reads TGCGCCAGCAGCCTCGGACAGGGAGGGACTGAAGCTTTCTTT.

In its sample, this clone was seen a few times. The rearrangement uses TRBV19 and TRBJ2-1, with TRBD2 as a possible D gene (6 bases). Germline values: CDR1 LNHDA, CDR2 SQIVND (reference sequence). The ends were cut back, 11 bases at V and 4 bases at J, with 15 bases in the middle. This CDR3 contains 13 residues. DNA for the CDR3: TGTGCCTCTGGGGCGGGGACGTACAATGAGCAGTTCTTC. This gives the protein CASGAGTYNEQFF.

The chain employs TRBV7-9 and TRBJ2-2, with 9 positions matching TRBD1. The CDR3 sequence is 19 residues long. After removal of 1 base from V and 4 bases from J, the junction contained 13 bases not matched to a gene. Germline CDR1 and CDR2: SEHNR and FQNEAQ (reference sequence). CDR3 sequence (DNA): TGTGCCAGCAGCTTAGTAACGACAGGGGGAAAGTTTGGCACCGGGGAGCTGTTTTTT. Translation: CASSLVTTGGKFGTGELFF.

The genes are TRBV24-1 and TRBJ1-4, with 7 bases matching TRBD1. This CDR3 contains 13 residues. V lost 4 bases to trimming and J lost 10 bases; unmatched junction nucleotides: 5. Germline V gene sequence: CDR1 KGHDR, CDR2 SFDVKD. CDR3 bases: TGTGCCACCAGTGAGGCGACAGGGACAAAACTGTTTTTT. Protein product: CATSEATGTKLFF.

This chain links TRBV4-3 with TRBJ2-6; 12 bases fit TRBD1. V was pared by 0 bases and J by 3 bases, with 9 bases of the junction left unmatched. Germline values: CDR1 LGHNA, CDR2 YSLEER. This CDR3 is built from 20 residues. The CDR3, as DNA: TGCGCCAGCAGCCAAGATGTCGAAGGGACAGGGGGCGATGGGGCCAACGTCCTGACTTTC. Translating it yields CASSQDVEGTGGDGANVLTF.

This chain uses TRBV19 with TRBJ1-3; D is unclear. The V gene lost 6 bases and the J gene lost 0 bases, with 15 bases spanning the gap. The CDR3 totals 16 residues. Germline loops: CDR1 LNHDA, CDR2 SQIVND (reference sequence). CDR3 sequence (DNA): TGTGCCAGTAGCCTTACCTCAGGCCTCTCTGGAAACACCATATATTTT. This codes for CASSLTSGLSGNTIYF. Using reference TRBV19 and TRBJ1-3 for the parts outside the CDR3, the full variable domain is DGGITQSPKYLFRKEGQNVTLSCEQNLNHDAMYWYRQDPGQGLRLIYYSQIVNDFQKGDIAEGYSVSREKKESFPLTVTSAQKNPTAFYLCASSLTSGLSGNTIYFGEGSWLTVV.

The chain has TRBV5-1 and TRBJ2-7; tentative D call: TRBD2 (7 bases). The CDR3 spans 14 residues. Germline CDR1 and CDR2: SGHRS and YFSETQ. Trimming cost V 4 bases and J 1 base, with 12 bases left between them. The CDR3 here is CASSPGGGSYEQYF. The CDR3 region has the DNA TGCGCCAGCAGCCCGGGGGGCGGTTCCTACGAGCAGTACTTC.

The rearrangement links TRBV21-1 to TRBJ1-5; TRBD1, the D gene given by the table, was not confirmed from the DNA. TRBV21-1 is shown as a pseudogene. This CDR3 is 15 amino acids long. The CDR3 spells CASSKLNRGDQPQHF. CDR3 sequence (DNA): TGTGCCAGCAGCAAATTGAACAGGGGAGATCAGCCCCAGCATTTT.